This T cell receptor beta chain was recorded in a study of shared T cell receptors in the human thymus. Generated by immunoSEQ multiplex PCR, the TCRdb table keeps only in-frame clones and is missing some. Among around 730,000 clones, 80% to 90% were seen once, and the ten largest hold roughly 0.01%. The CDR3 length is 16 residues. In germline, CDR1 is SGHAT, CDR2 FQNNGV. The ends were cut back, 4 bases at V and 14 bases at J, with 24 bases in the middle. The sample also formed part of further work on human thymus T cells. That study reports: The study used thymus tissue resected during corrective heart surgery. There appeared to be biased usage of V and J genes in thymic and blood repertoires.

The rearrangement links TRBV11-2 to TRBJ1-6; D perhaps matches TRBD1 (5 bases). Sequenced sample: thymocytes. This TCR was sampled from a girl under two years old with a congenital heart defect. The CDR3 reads CASSSPVRDLRETLHF. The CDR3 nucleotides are TGTGCCAGCAGCTCCCCGGTCCGGGACCTCCGGGAGACCCTCCACTTT.